This T cell receptor (beta chain) was captured in a study of blood T cell repertoires in COVID-19. The assay was immunoSEQ multiplex PCR, and TCRdb's table has in-frame clones only and misses some. Of 250,000 to 300,000 clones in the sample, under 90% were seen once. The CDR3 extends over 14 amino acids. Looked up from germline, CDR1 is LGHDT and CDR2 is YNNKEL (reference sequence). V dropped 1 base and J dropped 5 bases, with 8 bases sitting between them. This clonotype was obtained from a woman aged 18-30 years with acute or convalescent COVID-19. Sequences were obtained from peripheral blood. The gene calls are TRBV3-1 (or the pseudogene TRBV3-2) and TRBJ2-2; perhaps TRBD2 as D (5 bases). The CDR3 here is CASSQVGVTGELFF. DNA of the CDR3: TGTGCCAGCAGCCAAGTCGGGGTTACCGGGGAGCTGTTTTTT.